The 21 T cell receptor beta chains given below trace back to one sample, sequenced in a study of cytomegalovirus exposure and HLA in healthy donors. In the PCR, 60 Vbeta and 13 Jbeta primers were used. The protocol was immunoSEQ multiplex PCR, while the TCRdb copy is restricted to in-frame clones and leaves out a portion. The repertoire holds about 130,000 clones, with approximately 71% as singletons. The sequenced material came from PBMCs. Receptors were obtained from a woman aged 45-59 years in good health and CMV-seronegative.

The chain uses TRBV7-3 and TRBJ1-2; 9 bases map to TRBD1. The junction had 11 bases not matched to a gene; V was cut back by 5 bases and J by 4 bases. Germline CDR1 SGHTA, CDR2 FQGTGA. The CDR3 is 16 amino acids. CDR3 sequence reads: CASSPTGTGSGYGYTF. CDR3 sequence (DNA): TGTGCCAGCAGCCCTACCGGGACAGGGAGTGGCTATGGCTACACCTTC.

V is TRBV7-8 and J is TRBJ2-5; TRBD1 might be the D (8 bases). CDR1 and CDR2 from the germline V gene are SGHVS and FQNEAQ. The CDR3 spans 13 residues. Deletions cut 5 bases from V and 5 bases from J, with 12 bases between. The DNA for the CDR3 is TGTGCCAGCAGCCCACAGGGGGGGGAGACCCAGTACTTC. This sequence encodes CASSPQGGETQYF.

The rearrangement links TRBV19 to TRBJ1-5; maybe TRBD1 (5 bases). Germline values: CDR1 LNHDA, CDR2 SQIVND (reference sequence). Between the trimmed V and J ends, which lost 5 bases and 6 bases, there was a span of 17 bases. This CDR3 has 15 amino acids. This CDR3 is CASSVQSGTIQPQHF. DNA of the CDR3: TGTGCCAGTAGTGTCCAGAGCGGGACGATTCAGCCCCAGCATTTT.

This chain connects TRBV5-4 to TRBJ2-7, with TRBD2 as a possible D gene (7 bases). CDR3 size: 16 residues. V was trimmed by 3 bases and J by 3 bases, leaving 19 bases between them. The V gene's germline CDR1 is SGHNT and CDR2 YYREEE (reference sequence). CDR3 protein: CASSSEGAGALYEQYF. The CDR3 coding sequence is TGTGCCAGCAGCTCGGAGGGCGCGGGGGCCCTCTACGAGCAGTACTTC.

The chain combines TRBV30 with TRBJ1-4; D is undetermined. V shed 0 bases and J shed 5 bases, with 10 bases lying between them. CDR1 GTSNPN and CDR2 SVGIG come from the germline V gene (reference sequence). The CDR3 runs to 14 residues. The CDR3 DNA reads TGTGCCTGGAGTGTAAGGTGGAGAAATGAAAAACTGTTTTTT. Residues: CAWSVRWRNEKLFF.

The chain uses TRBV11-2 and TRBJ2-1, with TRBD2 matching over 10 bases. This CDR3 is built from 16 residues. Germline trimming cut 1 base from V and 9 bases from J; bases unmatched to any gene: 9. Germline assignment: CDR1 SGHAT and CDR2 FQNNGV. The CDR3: CASSLGASGSYGEQFF. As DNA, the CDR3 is TGTGCCAGCAGCTTAGGGGCTAGCGGGAGCTATGGTGAGCAGTTCTTC.

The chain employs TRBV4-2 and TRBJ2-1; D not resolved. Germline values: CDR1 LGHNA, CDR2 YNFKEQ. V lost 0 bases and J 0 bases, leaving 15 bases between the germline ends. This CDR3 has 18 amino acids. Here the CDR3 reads CASSQDPARVSSYNEQFF. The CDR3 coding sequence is TGTGCCAGCAGCCAAGATCCCGCTCGCGTAAGCTCCTACAATGAGCAGTTCTTC.

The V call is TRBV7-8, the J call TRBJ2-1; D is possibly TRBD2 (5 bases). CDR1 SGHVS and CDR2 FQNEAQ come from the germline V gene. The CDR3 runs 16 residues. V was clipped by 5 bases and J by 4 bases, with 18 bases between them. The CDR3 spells CASSPRRISGYNEQFF. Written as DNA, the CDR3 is TGTGCCAGCAGCCCGCGGAGGATCAGTGGGTACAATGAGCAGTTCTTC.

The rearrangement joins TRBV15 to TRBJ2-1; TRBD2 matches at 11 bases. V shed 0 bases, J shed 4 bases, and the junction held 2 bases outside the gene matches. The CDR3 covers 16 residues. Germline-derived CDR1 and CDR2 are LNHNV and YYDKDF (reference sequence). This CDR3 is CATSRDLAGGYNEQFF. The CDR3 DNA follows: TGTGCCACCAGCAGAGACCTAGCGGGAGGATACAATGAGCAGTTCTTC.

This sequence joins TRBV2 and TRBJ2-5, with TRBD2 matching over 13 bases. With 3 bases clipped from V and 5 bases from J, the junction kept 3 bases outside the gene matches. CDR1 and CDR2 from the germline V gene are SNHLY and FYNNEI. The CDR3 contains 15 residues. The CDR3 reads CASSEGLAGSETQYF. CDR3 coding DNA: TGTGCCAGCAGTGAGGGACTAGCGGGATCGGAGACCCAGTACTTC.

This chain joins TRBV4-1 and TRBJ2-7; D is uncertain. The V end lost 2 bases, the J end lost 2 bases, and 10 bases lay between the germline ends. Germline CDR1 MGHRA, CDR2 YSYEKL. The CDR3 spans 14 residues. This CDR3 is CASSQRVEAYEQYF. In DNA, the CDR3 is TGCGCCAGCAGCCAACGGGTAGAGGCCTACGAGCAGTACTTC.

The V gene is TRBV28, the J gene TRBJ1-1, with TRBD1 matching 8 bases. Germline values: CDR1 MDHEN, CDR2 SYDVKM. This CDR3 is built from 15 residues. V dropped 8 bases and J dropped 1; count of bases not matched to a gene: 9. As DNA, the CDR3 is TGTGCCAGCCGAGGACAGGGTTTTACGAACACTGAAGCTTTCTTT. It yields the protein CASRGQGFTNTEAFF. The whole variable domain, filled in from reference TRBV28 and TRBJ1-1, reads DVKVTQSSRYLVKRTGEKVFLECVQDMDHENMFWYRQDPGLGLRLIYFSYDVKMKEKGDIPEGYSVSREKKERFSLILESASTNQTSMYLCASRGQGFTNTEAFFGQGTRLTVV.

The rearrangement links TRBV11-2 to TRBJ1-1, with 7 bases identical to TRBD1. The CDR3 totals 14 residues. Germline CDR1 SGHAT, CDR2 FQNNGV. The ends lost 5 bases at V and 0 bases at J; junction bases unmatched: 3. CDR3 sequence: CASSITGVNTEAFF. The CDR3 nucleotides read TGTGCCAGCAGCATAACAGGGGTGAACACTGAAGCTTTCTTT.

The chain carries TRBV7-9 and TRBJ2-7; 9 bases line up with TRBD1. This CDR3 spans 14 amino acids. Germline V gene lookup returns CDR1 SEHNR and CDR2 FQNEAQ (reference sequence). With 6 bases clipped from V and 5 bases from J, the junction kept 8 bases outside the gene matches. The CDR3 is CASRSDGQGHEQYF. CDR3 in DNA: TGTGCCAGCAGGAGTGATGGACAGGGGCACGAGCAGTACTTC.

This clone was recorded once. In DNA, the CDR3 is TGTGCCTGGAGTTCCGGGACACTAATCCGCGGGGAGCTGTTTTTT. This gives the protein CAWSSGTLIRGELFF. The chain couples TRBV30 to TRBJ2-2, with D possibly matching TRBD1 (6 bases). This CDR3 is built from 15 residues. V was shortened by 2 bases and J by 7 bases, with 17 bases between the two germline ends. The germline CDR1 and CDR2 sequences are GTSNPN and SVGIG (reference sequence). Filled out from reference TRBV30 and TRBJ2-2, the complete variable domain reads SQTIHQWPATLVQPVGSPLSLECTVEGTSNPNLYWYRQAAGRGLQLLFYSVGIGQISSEVPQNLSASRPQDRQFILSSKKLLLSDSGFYLCAWSSGTLIRGELFFGEGSRLTVL.

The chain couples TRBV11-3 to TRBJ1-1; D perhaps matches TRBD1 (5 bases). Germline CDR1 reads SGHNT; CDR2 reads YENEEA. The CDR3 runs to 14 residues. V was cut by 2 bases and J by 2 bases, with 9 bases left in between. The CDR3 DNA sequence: TGTGCCAGCAGCTTACAGGGAGGTAACACTGAAGCTTTCTTT. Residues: CASSLQGGNTEAFF.

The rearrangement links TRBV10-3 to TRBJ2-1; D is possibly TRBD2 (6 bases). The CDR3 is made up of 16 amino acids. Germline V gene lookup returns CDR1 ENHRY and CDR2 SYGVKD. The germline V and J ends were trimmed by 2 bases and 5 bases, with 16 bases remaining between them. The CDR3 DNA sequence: TGTGCCATCAGTGAGCCGATAGGGACTTTAAACAATGAGCAGTTCTTC. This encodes CAISEPIGTLNNEQFF.

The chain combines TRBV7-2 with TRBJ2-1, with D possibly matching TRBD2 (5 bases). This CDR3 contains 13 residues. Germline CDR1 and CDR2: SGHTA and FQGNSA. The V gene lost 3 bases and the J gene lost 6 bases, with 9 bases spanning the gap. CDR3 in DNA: TGTGCCAGCAGCTTCCCGGGGTCCAATGAGCAGTTCTTC. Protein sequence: CASSFPGSNEQFF.

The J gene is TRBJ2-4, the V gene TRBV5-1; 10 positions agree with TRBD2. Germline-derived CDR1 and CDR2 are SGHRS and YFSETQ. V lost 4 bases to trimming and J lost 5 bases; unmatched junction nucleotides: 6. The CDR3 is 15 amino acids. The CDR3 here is CASSGGLAKENIQYF. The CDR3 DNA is TGCGCCAGCAGCGGGGGACTAGCGAAAGAAAACATTCAGTACTTC.

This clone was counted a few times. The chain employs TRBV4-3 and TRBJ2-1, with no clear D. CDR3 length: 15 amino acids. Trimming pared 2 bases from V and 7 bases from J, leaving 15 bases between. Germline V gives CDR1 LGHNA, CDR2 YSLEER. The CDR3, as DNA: TGCGCCAGCAGCCAATTCTCACTCGACTTGAATGAGCAGTTCTTC. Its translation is CASSQFSLDLNEQFF.

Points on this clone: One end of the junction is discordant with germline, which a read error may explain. The CDR3 loop reads CASTLFHPRVGYTF. The CDR3 DNA is TGTGCTAGCACCCTATTCCATCCCCGGGTAGGCTACACCTTC. V gene TRBV7-7 combines with J gene TRBJ1-2; D is unresolved. Germline V gives CDR1 SSHAT, CDR2 FNYEAQ (reference sequence). There are 14 residues in the CDR3. Based on the CDR3 plus reference TRBV7-7 and TRBJ1-2, the full variable domain is GAGVSQSPRYKVTKRGQDVTLRCDPISSHATLYWYQQALGQGPEFLTYFNYEAQPDKSGLPSDRFSAERPEGSISTLTIQRTEQRDSAMYRCASTLFHPRVGYTFGSGTRLTVV.